The sequence of this T cell receptor beta chain was determined in a study of T cells in Graves' hyperthyroidism and ophthalmopathy. This clonotype was detected many times. Its antigen is unidentified. It was RNA transcripts that yielded the amplified TCR beta CDR3 regions. Initially, a first-round RT-PCR of the TCR CDR3 employed the HTBI primer set. TCRdb used MiXCR to reprocess the multiplex PCR reads, holding one entry per CDR3 protein. This table has 460,000 or so distinct CDR3 sequences, approximately 15% appearing once. Findings and caveats of the study: The model foresaw ophthalmopathy a median around 6 months prior to onset. Stable hyperthyroidism and ophthalmopathy were separated using 13 V-J signatures.

CDR3 length: 16 amino acids. Germline values: CDR1 SGHDN, CDR2 FVKESK. V dropped 3 bases and J dropped 4; count of bases not matched to a gene: 8. A patient was excluded if there was uncontrolled infection, other autoimmune disease, pregnancy or lactation. Clinical symptoms, serum thyroxine, TRAb, thyroid ultrasound and orbital computed tomography established diagnosis. Sequenced sample: blood. The receptor was isolated from a woman aged 18 to 35 with Graves' hyperthyroidism. This sequence joins TRBV14 and TRBJ2-1; 8 bases agree with TRBD2. CDR3 loop: CASSHQLAGRYNEQFF. CDR3 DNA: TGTGCCAGCAGCCATCAATTAGCGGGGAGATACAATGAGCAGTTCTTC.